This TCR beta chain was retrieved from a study of cytomegalovirus exposure and HLA in healthy donors. Study-level findings and limits: The classifier was said to identify cytomegalovirus status with high specificity and sensitivity. Cytomegalovirus association was assigned to approximately 160 TCR beta chains.

On this clone itself: Its antigen is currently unknown.

Only in-frame clones appear in the TCRdb table, and some are missing; sequencing was by immunoSEQ multiplex PCR. The sample holds some 54,000 clones, around 90% seen once. Sequenced material: PBMCs. This receptor was obtained from a young man in good health and CMV-seronegative.

The CDR3 region is CASSLLAGGSYNEQFF. In DNA form, the CDR3 reads TGCGCCAGCAGCTTACTAGCGGGAGGATCCTACAATGAGCAGTTCTTC. V is TRBV5-1 and J is TRBJ2-1; 12 bases agree with TRBD2. V lost 2 bases to trimming and J lost 1 base; unmatched junction nucleotides: 1. The CDR3 has 16 amino acids. Germline CDR1 reads SGHRS; CDR2 reads YFSETQ.